Each of the 13 T cell receptor beta chains below was sequenced from the same sample in a study of T cell responses to AZD1222 COVID-19 vaccine. Using immunoSEQ multiplex PCR, the repertoire was profiled, and TCRdb retains in-frame clones only, with some absent. The table shows 70,000 to 100,000 clones, with roughly 85% occurring only once. The specimen was peripheral blood, collected 28 days after the second AZD1222 dose. These receptors originate from an adult who received the AZD1222 COVID-19 vaccine.

V and J are TRBV3-1 (or the pseudogene TRBV3-2) and TRBJ2-7; 10 nucleotides line up with TRBD1. This CDR3 region has 14 residues. Germline CDR1 LGHDT, CDR2 YNNKEL (reference sequence). J was trimmed by 5 bases and V by 4 bases; bases with no gene match: 5. The CDR3 sequence: CASSRRTGGHEQYF. The CDR3 nucleotides read TGTGCCAGCAGCCGCAGGACAGGGGGGCACGAGCAGTACTTC.

With regard to this clone: This same CDR3 is encoded by further DNA sequences in the sample. The chain carries TRBV7-2 and TRBJ1-5; D gene ambiguous. The germline CDR1 and CDR2 sequences are SGHTA and FQGNSA. The CDR3 has 15 residues. Trimming took off 1 base at V and 0 bases at J, with 7 bases between the two ends. The CDR3 DNA follows: TGTGCCAGCAGCTTAGTCCCGAATAGCAATCAGCCCCAGCATTTT. It specifies CASSLVPNSNQPQHF. Together with reference TRBV7-2 and TRBJ1-5, the CDR3 gives the full variable domain: GAGVSQSPSNKVTEKGKDVELRCDPISGHTALYWYRQSLGQGLEFLIYFQGNSAPDKSGLPSDRFSAERTGGSVSTLTIQRTQQEDSAVYLCASSLVPNSNQPQHFGDGTRLSIL.

The CDR3, as DNA: TGTGCCACCAGTGGTGGGGTTGGAAATCAGCCCCAGCATTTT. Its protein is CATSGGVGNQPQHF. The chain recombines TRBV24-1 with TRBJ1-5; the D is unclear. The CDR3 loop spans 14 amino acids. Deletions cut 5 bases from V and 4 bases from J, with 11 bases between. Germline V CDR1 and CDR2: KGHDR, SFDVKD.

The V and J genes are TRBV6-4 and TRBJ1-2; D remains ambiguous. Germline loops: CDR1 MRHNA, CDR2 SNTAGT. The CDR3 sequence is 13 residues long. Trimming removed 4 bases at V and 8 bases at J, with 14 bases between. CDR3 in DNA: TGTGCCAGCAGTGGAGGGCGCGCGGGGGGCTACACCTTC. Encoded protein: CASSGGRAGGYTF.

This clone was seen only a few times. This sequence joins TRBV6-5 and TRBJ1-4, with 9 bases aligning to TRBD1. The CDR3 sequence is 14 residues long. CDR1 is MNHEY and CDR2 is SVGAGI in the germline V gene. The V gene end was trimmed by 6 bases and the J gene end by 5 bases; junction bases not matched to a gene: 4. For the CDR3, the DNA is TGTGCCAGCAGAGCGGACAGGGGAAATGAAAAACTGTTTTTT. Protein product: CASRADRGNEKLFF.

V gene TRBV30 combines with J gene TRBJ1-1; D is unresolved. V lost 1 base to trimming and J lost 6 bases, with 12 bases between them. The CDR3 spans 13 residues. Germline values: CDR1 GTSNPN, CDR2 SVGIG (reference sequence). The CDR3 bases are TGTGCCTGGAGTGGGGGAGTTGCACCTGAAGCTTTCTTT. Translating it yields CAWSGGVAPEAFF. The variable domain in full, completed from reference TRBV30 and TRBJ1-1, reads SQTIHQWPATLVQPVGSPLSLECTVEGTSNPNLYWYRQAAGRGLQLLFYSVGIGQISSEVPQNLSASRPQDRQFILSSKKLLLSDSGFYLCAWSGGVAPEAFFGQGTRLTVV.

This rearrangement joins TRBV28 to TRBJ2-7, with 8 bases aligning to TRBD2. From germline, CDR1 is MDHEN and CDR2 SYDVKM. The CDR3 spans 15 residues. With V trimmed by 2 bases and J by 2 bases, 5 bases remained unmatched. CDR3 protein: CASSLLGLETYEQYF. The CDR3 coding sequence is TGTGCCAGCAGTTTACTGGGACTAGAAACCTACGAGCAGTACTTC.

The rearrangement joins TRBV30 to TRBJ2-7; D may be TRBD1 (6 bases). The CDR3 has 14 amino acids. From germline, CDR1 is GTSNPN and CDR2 SVGIG (reference sequence). Trimming cost V 5 bases and J 6 bases, with 20 bases left between them. In DNA, the CDR3 is TGTGCCTGGGGATGGGACACATCCTTACGCGAGCAGTACTTC. This codes for CAWGWDTSLREQYF.

This chain uses TRBV19 with TRBJ1-2, with TRBD1 identical over 7 bases. V lost 4 bases to trimming and J lost 6 bases; unmatched junction nucleotides: 8. CDR3 length equals 14 residues. Germline values: CDR1 LNHDA, CDR2 SQIVND (reference sequence). CDR3 amino acids: CASSTTGAAHGYTF. CDR3 bases: TGTGCCAGTAGTACCACAGGGGCGGCCCATGGCTACACCTTC.

J is TRBJ2-3 and V is TRBV3-1 (or the pseudogene TRBV3-2); D tentatively fits TRBD1 or TRBD2 (5 bases each). The CDR3 sequence is 16 residues long. Trimming pared 2 bases from V and 2 bases from J, leaving 14 bases between. CDR1 and CDR2 from the germline V gene are LGHDT and YNNKEL (reference sequence). The CDR3 DNA is TGTGCCAGCAGCCAATTGGGACCGTTATACACAGATACGCAGTATTTT. This codes for CASSQLGPLYTDTQYF.

The rearrangement joins TRBV27 to TRBJ1-5; D is ambiguous. This CDR3 has 17 amino acids. Germline-derived CDR1 and CDR2 are MNHEY and SMNVEV (reference sequence). Trimming shortened V by 4 bases and J by 11 bases, and 27 bases separated the two germline ends. The CDR3 DNA reads TGTGCCAGCAGTTCCCACAGCAGTGAGAAGGATATTTGGGCCCAGCATTTT. Protein sequence: CASSSHSSEKDIWAQHF.

V is TRBV11-1 and J is TRBJ1-1, with 8 bases that match TRBD1. After removal of 5 bases from V and 1 base from J, the junction contained 3 bases not matched to a gene. The germline CDR1 and CDR2 sequences are SGHAT and FQDESV (reference sequence). This CDR3 region has 14 residues. Written as DNA, the CDR3 is TGTGCCAGCAGCGGGGACAGGACGAACACTGAAGCTTTCTTT. It yields the protein CASSGDRTNTEAFF. Together with reference TRBV11-1 and TRBJ1-1, the CDR3 gives the full variable domain: EAEVAQSPRYKITEKSQAVAFWCDPISGHATLYWYRQILGQGPELLVQFQDESVVDDSQLPKDRFSAERLKGVDSTLKIQPAELGDSAMYLCASSGDRTNTEAFFGQGTRLTVV.

The chain has TRBV7-4 and TRBJ2-1; possibly TRBD1 or TRBD2 for D (5 bases each). The germline V and J ends were trimmed by 2 bases and 9 bases, with 17 bases remaining between them. Germline V CDR1 and CDR2: SGHVT, SQSDAQ. This CDR3 region has 15 residues. This CDR3 reads CASSLMWRGVAEQFF. CDR3 DNA: TGTGCCAGCAGCTTAATGTGGAGAGGGGTGGCTGAGCAGTTCTTC.